This T cell receptor (beta chain) was retrieved from a study of cytomegalovirus exposure and HLA in healthy donors. This table comes from immunoSEQ multiplex PCR, and its TCRdb copy is limited to in-frame clones, with some not included. The table lists 250,000 to 400,000 clones, 88% of them singletons. Germline CDR1 SGHVS, CDR2 FNYEAQ. The ends were cut back, 1 base at V and 5 bases at J, with 10 bases in the middle. The CDR3 is 14 residues long. This clonotype was sampled from a man aged 30-40 years in good health and CMV-seronegative. The J gene is TRBJ2-3, the V gene TRBV7-6; maybe TRBD1 (5 bases). The material sequenced was PBMCs. In DNA, the CDR3 is TGTGCCAGCAGCTTAGAAGGGGCCGGAGATACGCAGTATTTT. This translates into CASSLEGAGDTQYF.